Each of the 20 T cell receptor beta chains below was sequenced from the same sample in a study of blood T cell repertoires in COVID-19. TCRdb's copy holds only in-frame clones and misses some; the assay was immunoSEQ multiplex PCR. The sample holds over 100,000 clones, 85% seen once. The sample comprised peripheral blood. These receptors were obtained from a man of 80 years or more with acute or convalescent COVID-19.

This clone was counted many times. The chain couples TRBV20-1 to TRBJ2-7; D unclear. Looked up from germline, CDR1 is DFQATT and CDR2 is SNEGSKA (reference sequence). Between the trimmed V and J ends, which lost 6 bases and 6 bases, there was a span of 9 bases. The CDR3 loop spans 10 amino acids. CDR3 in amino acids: CSASSAEQYF. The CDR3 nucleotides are TGCAGTGCGTCGAGCGCCGAGCAGTACTTC.

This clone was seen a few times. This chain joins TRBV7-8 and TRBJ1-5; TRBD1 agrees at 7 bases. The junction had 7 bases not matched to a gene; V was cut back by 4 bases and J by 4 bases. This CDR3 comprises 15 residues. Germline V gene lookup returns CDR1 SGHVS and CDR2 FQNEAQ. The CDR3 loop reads CASSSRQGSNQPQHF. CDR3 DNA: TGTGCCAGCAGCTCCAGACAGGGATCTAATCAGCCCCAGCATTTT.

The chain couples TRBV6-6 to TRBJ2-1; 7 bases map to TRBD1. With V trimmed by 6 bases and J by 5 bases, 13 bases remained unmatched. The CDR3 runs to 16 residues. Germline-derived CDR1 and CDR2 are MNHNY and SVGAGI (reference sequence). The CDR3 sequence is CASSPHDRVDHNEQFF. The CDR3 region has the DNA TGTGCCAGCAGCCCCCATGACAGGGTGGACCACAATGAGCAGTTCTTC.

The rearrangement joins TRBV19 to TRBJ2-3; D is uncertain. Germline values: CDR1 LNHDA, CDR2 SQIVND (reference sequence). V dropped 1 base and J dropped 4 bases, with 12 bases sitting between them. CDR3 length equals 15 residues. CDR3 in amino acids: CASSIGAGVADTQYF. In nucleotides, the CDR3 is TGTGCCAGTAGTATAGGGGCCGGCGTTGCAGATACGCAGTATTTT.

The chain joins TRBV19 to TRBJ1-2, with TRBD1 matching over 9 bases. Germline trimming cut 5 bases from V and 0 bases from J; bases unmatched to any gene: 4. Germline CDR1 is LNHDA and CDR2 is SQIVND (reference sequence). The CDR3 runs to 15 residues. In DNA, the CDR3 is TGTGCCAGTAGTCCAAGGACAGGGGCTAACTATGGCTACACCTTC. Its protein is CASSPRTGANYGYTF. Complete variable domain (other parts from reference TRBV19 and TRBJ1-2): DGGITQSPKYLFRKEGQNVTLSCEQNLNHDAMYWYRQDPGQGLRLIYYSQIVNDFQKGDIAEGYSVSREKKESFPLTVTSAQKNPTAFYLCASSPRTGANYGYTFGSGTRLTVV.

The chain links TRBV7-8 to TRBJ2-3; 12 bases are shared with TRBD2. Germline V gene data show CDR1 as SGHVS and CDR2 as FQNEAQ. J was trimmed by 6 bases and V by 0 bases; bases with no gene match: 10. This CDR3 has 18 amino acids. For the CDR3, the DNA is TGTGCCAGCAGCTTAGCTCCTAGCGGGGGGGCCCAGGGGGATACGCAGTATTTT. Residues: CASSLAPSGGAQGDTQYF. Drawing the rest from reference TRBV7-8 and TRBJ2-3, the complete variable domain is GAGVSQSPRYKVAKRGQDVALRCDPISGHVSLFWYQQALGQGPEFLTYFQNEAQLDKSGLPSDRFFAERPEGSVSTLKIQRTQQEDSAVYLCASSLAPSGGAQGDTQYFGPGTRLTVL.

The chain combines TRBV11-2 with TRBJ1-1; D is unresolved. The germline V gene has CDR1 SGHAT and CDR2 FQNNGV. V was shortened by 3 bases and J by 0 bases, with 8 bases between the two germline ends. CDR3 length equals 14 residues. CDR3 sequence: CASSFARVNTEAFF. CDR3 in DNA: TGTGCCAGCAGCTTCGCCCGAGTGAACACTGAAGCTTTCTTT.

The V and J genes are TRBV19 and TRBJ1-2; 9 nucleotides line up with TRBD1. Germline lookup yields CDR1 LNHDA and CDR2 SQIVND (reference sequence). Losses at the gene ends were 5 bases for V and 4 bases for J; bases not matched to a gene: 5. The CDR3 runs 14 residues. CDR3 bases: TGTGCCAGTAGTCCAACGGGACAGGGCTATGGCTACACCTTC. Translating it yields CASSPTGQGYGYTF.

The CDR3 DNA follows: TGTGCCAGCAGCGGACAGGGGGCCACTGAAGCTTTCTTT. Its translation: CASSGQGATEAFF. This chain connects TRBV2 to TRBJ1-1; the match to TRBD1 covers 11 bases. Germline V CDR1 and CDR2: SNHLY, FYNNEI. The CDR3 is made up of 13 amino acids. V lost 6 bases and J lost 4; bases outside the gene matches: 1.

CDR3 DNA sequence: TGTGCCACCAGTGATGAAGGGGTGTACGAGCAGTACTTC. This gives the protein CATSDEGVYEQYF. This chain links TRBV24-1 with TRBJ2-7; D is perhaps TRBD1 (5 bases). Germline V CDR1 and CDR2: KGHDR, SFDVKD. The V end was cut by 3 bases, the J end by 4 bases, with 9 bases between. This CDR3 has 13 amino acids.

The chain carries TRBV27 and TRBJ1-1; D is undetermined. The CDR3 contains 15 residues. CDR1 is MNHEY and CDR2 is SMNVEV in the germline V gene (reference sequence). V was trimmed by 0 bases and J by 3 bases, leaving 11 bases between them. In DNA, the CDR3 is TGTGCCAGCAGTTTATCCTTCGGCGGTTACACTGAAGCTTTCTTT. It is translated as CASSLSFGGYTEAFF.

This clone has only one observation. CDR3 nucleotides: TGTGCCAGCAGCTCGGGTAGGGGTCAAAATGAGCAGTTCTTC. Amino acid sequence: CASSSGRGQNEQFF. The rearrangement uses TRBV11-2 and TRBJ2-1; the D gene is possibly TRBD1 (5 bases). CDR1 is SGHAT, CDR2 FQNNGV, per germline. The CDR3 length is 14 residues. Between the trimmed V and J ends, which lost 4 bases and 7 bases, there was a span of 14 bases.

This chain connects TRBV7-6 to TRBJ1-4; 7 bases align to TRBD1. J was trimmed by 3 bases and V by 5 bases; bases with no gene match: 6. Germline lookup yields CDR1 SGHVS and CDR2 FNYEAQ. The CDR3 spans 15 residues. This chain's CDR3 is CASSRGTDANEKLFF. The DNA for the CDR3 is TGTGCCAGCAGCCGCGGGACAGACGCTAATGAAAAACTGTTTTTT.

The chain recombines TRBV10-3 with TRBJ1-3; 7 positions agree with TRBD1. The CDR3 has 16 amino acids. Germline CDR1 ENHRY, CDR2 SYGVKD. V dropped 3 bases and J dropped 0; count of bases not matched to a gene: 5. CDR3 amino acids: CAISEADRSSGNTIYF. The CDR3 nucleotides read TGTGCCATCAGTGAAGCGGACAGGAGCTCTGGAAACACCATATATTTT.

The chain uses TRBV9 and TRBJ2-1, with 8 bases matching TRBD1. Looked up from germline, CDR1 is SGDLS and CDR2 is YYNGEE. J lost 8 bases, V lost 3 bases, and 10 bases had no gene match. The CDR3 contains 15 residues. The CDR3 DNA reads TGTGCCAGCAGCGCAGACAGGGGTAAAGGCGATGAGCAGTTCTTC. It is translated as CASSADRGKGDEQFF.

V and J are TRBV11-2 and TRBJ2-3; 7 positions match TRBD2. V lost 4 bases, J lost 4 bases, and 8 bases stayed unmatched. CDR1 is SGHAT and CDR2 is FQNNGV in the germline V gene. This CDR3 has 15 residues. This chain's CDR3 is CASSSVEGGADTQYF. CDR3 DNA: TGTGCCAGCAGCTCGGTGGAGGGAGGGGCAGATACGCAGTATTTT.

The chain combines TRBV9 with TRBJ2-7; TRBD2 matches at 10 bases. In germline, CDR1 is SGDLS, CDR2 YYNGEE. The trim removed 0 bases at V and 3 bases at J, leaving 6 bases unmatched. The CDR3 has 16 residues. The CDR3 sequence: CASSVASGSPFYEQYF. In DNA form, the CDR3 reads TGTGCCAGCAGCGTAGCTAGCGGGAGCCCCTTCTACGAGCAGTACTTC.

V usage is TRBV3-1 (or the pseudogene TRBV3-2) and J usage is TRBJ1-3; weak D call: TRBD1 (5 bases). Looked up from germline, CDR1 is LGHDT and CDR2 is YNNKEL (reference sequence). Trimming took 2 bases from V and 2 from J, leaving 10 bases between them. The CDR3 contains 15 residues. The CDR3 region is CASSQTGGTGNTIYF. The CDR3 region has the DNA TGTGCCAGCAGCCAAACAGGCGGAACTGGAAACACCATATATTTT.

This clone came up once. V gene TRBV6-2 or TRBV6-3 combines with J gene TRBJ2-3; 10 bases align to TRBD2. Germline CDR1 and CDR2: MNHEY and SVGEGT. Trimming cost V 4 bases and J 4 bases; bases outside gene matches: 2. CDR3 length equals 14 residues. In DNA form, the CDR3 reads TGTGCCAGCAGTTTAGCGGGAGGCCCAGATACGCAGTATTTT. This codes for CASSLAGGPDTQYF.

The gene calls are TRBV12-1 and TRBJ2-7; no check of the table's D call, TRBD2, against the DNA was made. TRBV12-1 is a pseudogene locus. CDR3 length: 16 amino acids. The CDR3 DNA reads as TGTGCCAGCAGCCCTACACTAGCGGGTGAATGTTACGAGCAGTACTTC. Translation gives CASSPTLAGECYEQYF.